These 32 T cell receptor beta chains were sequenced from one sample in a study of blood T cells in healthy people across ages. For the second PCR, which ran for roughly 6 to 12 cycles, a sample-barcoded 5' primer and a J-beta primer mix were used. TCRdb fed the 5' RACE reads into MiXCR, producing one record per CDR3 protein. Among fewer than 1,200,000 distinct CDR3 sequences listed, roughly 24% were seen once. These data also formed part of another study, on T cells of mothers and their children.

The sequenced sample was blood. Every receptor here comes from a girl under 10 years old in good health.

CDR3 amino acids: CASSPWPGPRSSYEQYF. CDR3 nucleotides: TGTGCCAGCAGCCCGTGGCCGGGACCCAGGAGCTCCTACGAGCAGTACTTC. The V gene is TRBV11-2, the J gene TRBJ2-7; either TRBD1 or TRBD2 may supply D (5 bases each). Deletions cut 5 bases from V and 0 bases from J, with 20 bases between. The CDR3 covers 17 residues. Germline CDR1 reads SGHAT; CDR2 reads FQNNGV.

This clonotype was recorded many times. The gene calls are TRBV5-1 and TRBJ2-3; the D gene is possibly TRBD1 (5 bases). This CDR3 is built from 16 residues. Per germline, CDR1 SGHRS and CDR2 YFSETQ. Trimming took 4 bases from V and 5 from J, leaving 20 bases between them. In nucleotides, the CDR3 is TGCGCCAGCAGCCTCCAAGGAACCGATAGGGGAGATACGCAGTATTTT. Protein: CASSLQGTDRGDTQYF.

The rearrangement joins TRBV20-1 to TRBJ2-2; D possibly corresponds to TRBD2 (5 bases). This CDR3 has 15 residues. Deletions cut 0 bases from V and 5 bases from J, with 13 bases between. Germline CDR1 DFQATT, CDR2 SNEGSKA (reference sequence). The chain's CDR3 is CSARDPERVTGELFF. The CDR3 DNA reads as TGCAGTGCTAGAGATCCAGAGAGGGTAACCGGGGAGCTGTTTTTT.

This chain connects TRBV20-1 to TRBJ1-5, with TRBD1 as a possible D gene (5 bases). Per the germline V gene, CDR1 is DFQATT and CDR2 is SNEGSKA (reference sequence). The length of the CDR3 is 17 residues. V was cut by 2 bases and J by 0 bases, with 17 bases left in between. The CDR3 protein is CSARQSGSSFSNQPQHF. DNA for the CDR3: TGCAGTGCTAGACAGTCAGGGAGCTCATTTAGCAATCAGCCCCAGCATTTT.

The V and J genes are TRBV12-3 or TRBV12-4 and TRBJ1-5; TRBD1 matches 8 bases. After removal of 5 bases from V and 4 bases from J, the junction contained 7 bases not matched to a gene. This CDR3 is built from 15 residues. The CDR3 reads CASSLQGQANQPQHF. Written as DNA, the CDR3 is TGTGCCAGCAGTCTCCAGGGACAGGCGAATCAGCCCCAGCATTTT.

This clonotype appeared a few times. V is TRBV29-1 and J is TRBJ2-1; 8 bases fit TRBD2. Germline CDR1 SQVTM, CDR2 ANQGSEA. The CDR3 runs 12 residues. The V and J ends lost 3 bases and 6 bases, in that order; junction bases with no gene match: 1. Here the CDR3 reads CSVDGGANEQFF. CDR3 coding DNA: TGCAGCGTTGACGGGGGGGCCAATGAGCAGTTCTTC.

This clonotype was detected a few times. The chain couples TRBV12-3 or TRBV12-4 to TRBJ2-1, with unresolved D. The ends were cut back, 10 bases at V and 0 bases at J, with 13 bases in the middle. The CDR3 consists of 14 residues. This CDR3 reads CATAAASSYNEQFF. Written as DNA, the CDR3 is TGTGCCACCGCGGCGGCGAGCTCCTACAATGAGCAGTTCTTC.

The sample holds a few counts of this clonotype. The rearrangement links TRBV4-2 to TRBJ2-3; D remains ambiguous. The V gene lost 1 base and the J gene lost 0 bases, with 11 bases spanning the gap. Per the germline V gene, CDR1 is LGHNA and CDR2 is YNFKEQ. This CDR3 has 16 amino acids. CDR3 sequence reads: CASSQVDGSSTDTQYF. The DNA for the CDR3 is TGTGCCAGCAGCCAAGTAGACGGGTCCAGCACAGATACGCAGTATTTT.

V usage is TRBV5-1 and J usage is TRBJ2-5; D is possibly TRBD1 or TRBD2 (5 bases each). Per the germline V gene, CDR1 is SGHRS and CDR2 is YFSETQ. The CDR3 is 18 residues long. Trimming removed 6 bases at V and 3 bases at J, with 27 bases between. The chain's CDR3 is CASNTGIRLARGEETQYF. Written as DNA, the CDR3 is TGCGCCAGCAACACGGGGATCAGACTCGCCAGAGGGGAAGAGACCCAGTACTTC.

This clonotype was detected only a few times. This rearrangement joins TRBV7-8 to TRBJ2-1; D call uncertain. V lost 2 bases, J lost 4 bases, and 15 bases lay in between. This CDR3 has 16 amino acids. The germline V gene encodes CDR1 SGHVS and CDR2 FQNEAQ. CDR3 nucleotides: TGTGCCAGCAGCTTAAGGCTCAACCCTCTTTACAATGAGCAGTTCTTC. Translating gives CASSLRLNPLYNEQFF.

There are a few counts of this clonotype. This chain connects TRBV7-9 to TRBJ2-5; D is possibly TRBD2 (5 bases). The DNA end is more similar to TRBJ2-1, so the J call may be wrong. From germline, CDR1 is SEHNR and CDR2 FQNEAQ (reference sequence). CDR3 length equals 13 residues. CDR3 sequence (DNA): TGTGCCAGCAGTCCTCCGGGGTCGGATGAGCAGTTCTTC. Encoded protein: CASSPPGSDEQFF.

This clonotype was counted only a few times. V usage is TRBV11-2 and J usage is TRBJ2-5; 8 bases fit TRBD2. Germline trimming cut 1 base from V and 0 bases from J; bases unmatched to any gene: 4. CDR1 is SGHAT, CDR2 FQNNGV, per germline. CDR3 size: 16 residues. The chain's CDR3 is CASSLVLAVDQETQYF. In DNA form, the CDR3 reads TGTGCCAGCAGCTTAGTACTAGCGGTAGACCAAGAGACCCAGTACTTC.

This clonotype was recorded a few times. The chain couples TRBV5-1 to TRBJ2-6; TRBD1 aligns across 9 bases. CDR3 size: 17 residues. Per the germline V gene, CDR1 is SGHRS and CDR2 is YFSETQ. Trimming removed 4 bases from V and 4 bases from J; junction bases left unmatched: 9. The CDR3: CASSMPGQGYGANVLTF. The CDR3 region has the DNA TGCGCCAGCAGCATGCCGGGACAGGGTTACGGGGCCAACGTCCTGACTTTC.

In its sample, this clonotype was seen a few times. The V and J genes are TRBV7-8 and TRBJ1-1; TRBD1 aligns across 9 bases. CDR1 SGHVS and CDR2 FQNEAQ come from the germline V gene. The CDR3 runs 19 residues. Trimming cost V 5 bases and J 4 bases; bases outside gene matches: 20. This CDR3 is CASSLLGTGTGYGTTEAFF. CDR3 in DNA: TGTGCCAGCAGCCTCCTCGGGACCGGGACAGGGTACGGGACCACTGAAGCTTTCTTT.

The chain employs TRBV7-9 and TRBJ1-4; no clear D. In germline, CDR1 is SEHNR, CDR2 FQNEAQ (reference sequence). Trimming pared 5 bases from V and 4 bases from J, leaving 14 bases between. This CDR3 spans 15 amino acids. In DNA, the CDR3 is TGTGCCAGCAGCGAATTACAGAGCCTTAATGAAAAACTGTTTTTT. This translates into CASSELQSLNEKLFF.

The sample holds a few counts of this clonotype. The J gene is TRBJ2-5, the V gene TRBV20-1; 9 bases fit TRBD2. TRBJ2-1 explains the end of the DNA better; the J call may be wrong. The CDR3 loop spans 14 amino acids. The germline CDR1 and CDR2 sequences are DFQATT and SNEGSKA (reference sequence). CDR3 sequence (DNA): TGCAGTGCGACCGTAGCGGGAGTTGGCGATGAGCAGTTCTTC. Residues: CSATVAGVGDEQFF.

Note on this clonotype: A read error may produce the germline difference seen at one junction end. V and J are TRBV5-6 and TRBJ2-5; 11 bases map to TRBD2. CDR3 length equals 16 residues. Germline V gene data show CDR1 as SGHDT and CDR2 as YYEEEE. CDR3 sequence: CASSLLAGGPSKTQHF. The DNA of the CDR3 is TGTGCCAGCAGCTTGTTAGCGGGGGGGCCTTCGAAGACCCAGCACTTC.

This sequence joins TRBV3-1 and TRBJ2-5; possibly TRBD2 for D (5 bases). Trimming left V 6 bases short and J 5 bases short, with 13 bases between. The CDR3 sequence is 13 residues long. Germline CDR1 LGHDT, CDR2 YNNKEL (reference sequence). CDR3 region: CASRTAGSETQYF. CDR3 DNA sequence: TGTGCCAGCAGAACTGCGGGCTCCGAGACCCAGTACTTC.

This clonotype showed up just a few times. The chain recombines TRBV14 with TRBJ1-2; D is unresolved. Trimming took 1 base from V and 6 from J, leaving 18 bases between them. Germline CDR1 and CDR2: SGHDN and FVKESK. The CDR3 spans 16 residues. The CDR3 coding sequence is TGTGCCAGCAGCCAAGTTGGGCCAACACCTGGGAATGGCTACACCTTC. This encodes CASSQVGPTPGNGYTF.

This clonotype was observed at least ten times. This sequence joins TRBV7-6 and TRBJ2-1, with D tentatively TRBD2 (6 bases). Germline CDR1 is SGHVS and CDR2 is FNYEAQ. The CDR3 contains 17 residues. Trimming removed 1 base from V and 0 bases from J, with 13 bases in between. The CDR3 region has the DNA TGTGCCAGCAGCTTAGTTCTTTCCGGGGGCTCCTACAATGAGCAGTTCTTC. Its protein is CASSLVLSGGSYNEQFF.

The CDR3 region is CASSPGFRLGYEQYF. The CDR3 nucleotides are TGTGCCAGCAGCCCCGGATTCAGGTTAGGCTACGAGCAGTACTTC. This chain joins TRBV5-6 and TRBJ2-7; D remains unclear. Germline V gene lookup returns CDR1 SGHDT and CDR2 YYEEEE. V gave up 4 bases and J gave up 3 bases, with 17 bases separating them. CDR3 length equals 15 residues.

V gene TRBV7-9 combines with J gene TRBJ2-1; 8 bases match TRBD1. Germline CDR1 reads SEHNR; CDR2 reads FQNEAQ (reference sequence). The CDR3 spans 17 residues. V dropped 3 bases and J dropped 0; count of bases not matched to a gene: 7. The CDR3 DNA reads as TGTGCCAGCAGCTTTTGGGCAGGGACAGGCTCCTACAATGAGCAGTTCTTC. This sequence encodes CASSFWAGTGSYNEQFF.

This clonotype appeared a few times. One end of the junction fails to match germline, which may point to a read error. The chain carries TRBV7-7 and TRBJ2-3, with a weak D call TRBD2 (5 bases). The CDR3 runs to 15 residues. CDR1 SSHAT and CDR2 FNYEAQ come from the germline V gene (reference sequence). The CDR3 here is CASSRTGSNTDTQYF. In nucleotides, the CDR3 is TGTGCTAGCAGTAGGACGGGGTCCAACACAGATACGCAGTATTTT.

J is TRBJ2-7 and V is TRBV6-1; 8 bases agree with TRBD2. CDR3 length: 16 amino acids. The germline gives CDR1 MNHNS, CDR2 SASEGT. V was pared by 7 bases and J by 4 bases, with 15 bases of the junction left unmatched. The CDR3 loop is CASTIRTGTRLYEQYF. The CDR3 DNA follows: TGTGCCAGCACTATTCGAACCGGGACTAGACTTTACGAGCAGTACTTC.

This clonotype was seen more than once but under ten times. The chain employs TRBV6-6 and TRBJ2-5; D is ambiguous. The J call may be wrong; the DNA end is better matched by TRBJ2-7. Germline V CDR1 and CDR2: MNHNY, SVGAGI (reference sequence). CDR3 size: 11 residues. CDR3 bases: TGTGCCAGCGTTTTTGGCTACGAGCAGTACTTC. Translated, it gives CASVFGYEQYF.

This clonotype was observed a few times. The V gene is TRBV12-3 or TRBV12-4, the J gene TRBJ2-5, with 8 bases lining up with TRBD2. V gave up 5 bases and J gave up 5 bases; unmatched junction bases: 7. The CDR3 length is 14 residues. The chain's CDR3 is CASSAGTSGETQYF. CDR3 DNA: TGTGCCAGCAGTGCCGGGACTAGTGGCGAGACCCAGTACTTC.

This clonotype was seen a handful of times. The CDR3 sequence is CASSLEGSSNYEQYF. CDR3 DNA sequence: TGTGCCAGCAGCTTAGAGGGCAGTTCGAACTACGAGCAGTACTTC. The gene calls are TRBV11-2 and TRBJ2-7, with D uncertain. The germline V gene encodes CDR1 SGHAT and CDR2 FQNNGV. The V end was cut by 0 bases, the J end by 3 bases, with 12 bases between. This CDR3 has 15 residues. Looking up the rest from reference TRBV11-2 and TRBJ2-7 gives the full variable domain: EAGVAQSPRYKIIEKRQSVAFWCNPISGHATLYWYQQILGQGPKLLIQFQNNGVVDDSQLPKDRFSAERLKGVDSTLKIQPAKLEDSAVYLCASSLEGSSNYEQYFGPGTRLTVT.

This clonotype was seen more than once but under ten times. This chain links TRBV29-1 with TRBJ1-1, with D possibly matching TRBD1 (6 bases). V was cut by 4 bases and J by 4 bases, with 13 bases left in between. The CDR3 runs 13 residues. Germline V CDR1 and CDR2: SQVTM, ANQGSEA. CDR3 in amino acids: CSVGYQGGTEAFF. The CDR3 DNA follows: TGCAGCGTTGGGTACCAAGGGGGCACTGAAGCTTTCTTT.

The CDR3 here is CSVERANRVTWDTQYF. CDR3 DNA: TGCAGCGTTGAAAGGGCAAACCGGGTCACCTGGGATACGCAGTATTTT. The chain is built from TRBV29-1 and TRBJ2-3; no definite D call. This CDR3 spans 16 amino acids. Trimming shortened V by 2 bases and J by 6 bases, and 21 bases separated the two germline ends. From germline, CDR1 is SQVTM and CDR2 ANQGSEA.

The chain joins TRBV7-6 to TRBJ2-1, with TRBD1 as a possible D gene (6 bases). This CDR3 has 15 residues. The germline V gene encodes CDR1 SGHVS and CDR2 FNYEAQ. V was trimmed by 1 base and J by 0 bases, leaving 7 bases between them. Here the CDR3 DNA reads TGTGCCAGCAGCTTAGGACAGGCCTCCTACAATGAGCAGTTCTTC. It codes for CASSLGQASYNEQFF.

This chain links TRBV5-6 with TRBJ2-7; maybe TRBD1 (6 bases). V was pared by 6 bases and J by 4 bases, with 14 bases between. The CDR3 sequence is 13 residues long. Germline CDR1 is SGHDT and CDR2 is YYEEEE. CDR3 DNA: TGTGCCAGCACCACAGGGTTAGGGTACGAGCAGTACTTC. The encoded protein is CASTTGLGYEQYF.

The chain links TRBV28 to TRBJ2-4; 7 bases align to TRBD1. Germline-derived CDR1 and CDR2 are MDHEN and SYDVKM. The CDR3 is 16 amino acids. V was clipped by 6 bases and J by 1 base; unmatched bases: 9. As DNA, the CDR3 is TGTGCCAGCAGCCATACTACAGGGGCGGCCAAAAACATTCAGTACTTC. Translating gives CASSHTTGAAKNIQYF.